The sequence of this TCR beta chain was determined in a study of T cells in Graves' hyperthyroidism and ophthalmopathy. Study-wide context: Any treatment followed the collection of peripheral blood at initial diagnosis.

Germline lookup yields CDR1 KGHDR and CDR2 SFDVKD. The V end lost 6 bases, the J end lost 0 bases, and 7 bases lay between the germline ends. The CDR3 has 13 amino acids. Researchers defined stable Graves' hyperthyroidism as no ophthalmopathy progression within 18 months. Hyperthyroidism had been newly diagnosed in patients aged 18 to 65, and its duration was under 2 months. Study-level results: Blood also carried most thyroid clonotypes expanded above 0.001.

Ten or more counts support this clonotype. What it recognizes is unknown. Amplified regions were TCR beta CDR3 sequences from RNA transcripts. Carried out on the TCR CDR3, a first-round RT-PCR used the HTBI primer set. TCRdb processed the multiplex PCR reads anew with MiXCR; each CDR3 protein has one entry. The data hold around 340,000 distinct CDR3 sequences, with 21% observed a single time. This clonotype was sampled from a woman between 45 and 65 years old with Graves' hyperthyroidism. Sequenced material: blood. The chain couples TRBV24-1 to TRBJ1-1, with D unclear. Written as DNA, the CDR3 is TGTGCCACCAGTCTGGGTGTGAACACTGAAGCTTTCTTT. It translates to CATSLGVNTEAFF.